This T cell receptor beta chain was recorded in a study of beta chain features in type 1 diabetes. Overall study results and limits: The study found fewer insertions and more deletions at VDJ junctions in type 1 diabetes patients. Type 1 diabetes patients had moderately but significantly shorter TCRB CDR3s in all four CD4+ subsets. Overrepresentation of cells with high TCR expression could result from cDNA sequencing.

The sequenced template was cDNA made from the entire isolated RNA. The repertoire was sequenced with immunoSEQ multiplex PCR; TCRdb's copy has only in-frame clones and lacks some. Here the sample spans hundreds of thousands of clones, 11% to 15% being singletons. Purities in excess of 95% were seen in all sorted populations. In the case of this clone: Antigen specificity is unknown.

The receptor's source is a man between 18 and 29 years old with type 1 diabetes. The sequencing sample was made of naive CD4+ T cells from blood.

CDR3 nucleotides: TGTGCCACTGGCGTCGCAGGGGGGGATGGCTACACCTTC. As protein: CATGVAGGDGYTF. The chain carries TRBV10-3 and TRBJ1-2; 7 nucleotides match TRBD1. The CDR3 loop spans 13 amino acids. From germline, CDR1 is ENHRY and CDR2 SYGVKD. V shed 10 bases and J 6 bases; nucleotides not matched to a gene: 11.